This is a list of T cell receptor beta chains from one sample in a study of blood T cell repertoires in COVID-19. The protocol was immunoSEQ multiplex PCR, while the TCRdb copy is restricted to in-frame clones and leaves out a portion. The table records 65,000 to 95,000 clones, 85% to 90% of them present only once. Sequencing used peripheral blood. The origin of the receptors is a man older than 75 with acute or convalescent COVID-19. Each CDR3 is given with its conserved first and last residue. The D gene is left open where the match is weak. The listing skips clone size in some rows; elsewhere it reads once, few, many or a size class.

TRBV7-2,TRBD2,TRBJ2-1,NA,TGTGCCAGCATCAAGACTAGCGGGACTTATAATGAGCAGTTCTTC,CASIKTSGTYNEQFF
TRBV10-3,NA,TRBJ1-3,NA,TGTGCCATCAGTAGCGGGGTAAAGTCTGGAAACACCATATATTTT,CAISSGVKSGNTIYF
TRBV5-1,TRBD2,TRBJ2-5,NA,TGCGCCAGCAGCGGGCTTCAGCCTAGCGGGAGGTTGATTTCGGAGACCCAGTACTTC,CASSGLQPSGRLISETQYF
TRBV6-5,NA,TRBJ2-1,NA,TGTGCCAGCAGTTACTCGGGGGCCCCGGGGCATGAGCAGTTCTTC,CASSYSGAPGHEQFF
TRBV10-3,NA,TRBJ1-4,NA,TGTGCCATCAGTGATCCGAATGAAAAACTGTTTTTT,CAISDPNEKLFF
TRBV6-6,TRBD1,TRBJ2-1,few,TGTGCCAGCAGTAGGGACAGGGGCAGTAACAATGAGCAGTTCTTC,CASSRDRGSNNEQFF
TRBV5-4,TRBD2,TRBJ2-7,NA,TGTGCCAGCAGCCAAACTAGCGGGGGCGTGGAGCAGTACTTC,CASSQTSGGVEQYF
TRBV5-4,NA,TRBJ1-2,NA,TGTGCCAGCAGCCCCAGGACCTTTTCGGCGGGGGGCTACACCTTC,CASSPRTFSAGGYTF
TRBV27,TRBD1,TRBJ1-1,NA,TGTGCCAGCAGCCAGGGGGGCACTGAAGCTTTCTTT,CASSQGGTEAFF
TRBV7-6,NA,TRBJ2-7,NA,TGTGCCAGCAGCTCCCAAGCGGGCTACGAGCAGTACTTC,CASSSQAGYEQYF
TRBV19,NA,TRBJ1-5,NA,TGTGCCAGTAGTATCCAGGGAAGCAATCAGCCCCAGCATTTT,CASSIQGSNQPQHF
TRBV7-9,TRBD1,TRBJ2-5,NA,TGTGCCATTAACAGGGGCGGTGATTCGGAGACCCAGTACTTC,CAINRGGDSETQYF
TRBV11-2,NA,TRBJ2-7,NA,TGTGCCAGCAGCTCCGGGTCATCCTACGAGCAGTACTTC,CASSSGSSYEQYF
TRBV30,NA,TRBJ2-3,NA,TGTGCCTGGAGTCCCGGGGGATTAAGGACAGATACGCAGTATTTT,CAWSPGGLRTDTQYF
TRBV30,NA,TRBJ1-4,NA,TGTGCCCAAGGGAGGTCATTGTCGAGTAGTGAAAAACTGTTTTTT,CAQGRSLSSSEKLFF
TRBV5-1,TRBD1,TRBJ1-2,few,TGCGCCAGCAGCTTTGGACAGGGGAGCTATGGCTACACCTTC,CASSFGQGSYGYTF
TRBV6-1,NA,TRBJ1-1,few,TGTGCCAGCAGTGAATTAGTACCCCAAGAAGCTTTCTTT,CASSELVPQEAFF
TRBV5-6,NA,TRBJ1-3,once,TGTGCCAGCAGCTTGGGCGGATCCTCTGGAAACACCATATATTTT,CASSLGGSSGNTIYF
TRBV19,NA,TRBJ1-5,once,TGTGCCAGTAGATTCGTGAGCAATCAGCCCCAGCATTTT,CASRFVSNQPQHF
TRBV13,TRBD2,TRBJ2-3,NA,TGTGCCAGCAGCTCTAGGGGACTATATACGCAGTATTTT,CASSSRGLYTQYF
TRBV6-6,NA,TRBJ1-4,NA,TGTGCCAGCAGTGAGCCGGGACTCGGGAATGAAAAACTGTTTTTT,CASSEPGLGNEKLFF
TRBV6-5,NA,TRBJ2-7,NA,TGTGCCAGCACTAGACAGTCCCACGAGCAGTACTTC,CASTRQSHEQYF
TRBV9,NA,TRBJ2-1,NA,TGTGCCAGCAGCGTTTTCGCTACCTACAATGAGCAGTTCTTC,CASSVFATYNEQFF
TRBV4-1,NA,TRBJ1-1,NA,TGCGCCAGCAGCCAAGTAGAGAACACTGAAGCTTTCTTT,CASSQVENTEAFF
TRBV19,TRBD1,TRBJ1-2,NA,TGTGCCAGTAGTAGAGGAGGGGGCAACTATGGCTACACCTTC,CASSRGGGNYGYTF
TRBV12-3/TRBV12-4,NA,TRBJ1-1,NA,TGTGCCAGCAGTTTATCAGGGAATGAAGCTTTCTTT,CASSLSGNEAFF
TRBV7-3,NA,TRBJ1-1,NA,TGTGCCAGCAGCTTAAGGCCAGGCTCGAACACTGAAGCTTTCTTT,CASSLRPGSNTEAFF
TRBV5-1,NA,TRBJ1-6,NA,TGCGCCAGCAGCTCGGTGACAGGATTTAATTCACCCCTCCACTTT,CASSSVTGFNSPLHF
TRBV6-4,TRBD1,TRBJ1-6,NA,TGTGCCAGCGTGGGGACAGAAACCTCCTATAATTCACCCCTCCACTTT,CASVGTETSYNSPLHF